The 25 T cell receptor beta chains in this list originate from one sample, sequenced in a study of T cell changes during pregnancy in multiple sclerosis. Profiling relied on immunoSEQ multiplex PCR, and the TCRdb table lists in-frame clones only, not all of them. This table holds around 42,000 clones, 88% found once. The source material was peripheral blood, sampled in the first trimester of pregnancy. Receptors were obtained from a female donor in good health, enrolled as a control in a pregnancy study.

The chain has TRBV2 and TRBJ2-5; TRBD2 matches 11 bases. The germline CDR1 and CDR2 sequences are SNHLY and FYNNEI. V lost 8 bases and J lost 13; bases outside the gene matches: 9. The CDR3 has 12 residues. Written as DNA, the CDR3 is TGTGCCAGCGGAAGTAGCGGGGGGGTTTGGTACTTC. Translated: CASGSSGGVWYF.

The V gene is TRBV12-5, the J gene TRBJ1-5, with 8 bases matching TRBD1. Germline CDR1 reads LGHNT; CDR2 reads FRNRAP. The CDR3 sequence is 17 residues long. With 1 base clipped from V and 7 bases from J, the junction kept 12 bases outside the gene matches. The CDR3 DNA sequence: TGTGCTAGTGGTTTGGCGAGAGGTCAGGGGGCAGGACAGCCCCAGCATTTT. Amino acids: CASGLARGQGAGQPQHF.

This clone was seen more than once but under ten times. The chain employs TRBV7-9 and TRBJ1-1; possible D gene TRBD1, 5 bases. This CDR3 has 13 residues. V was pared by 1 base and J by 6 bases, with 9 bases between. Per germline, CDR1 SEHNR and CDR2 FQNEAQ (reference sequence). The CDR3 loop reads CASSLEGFAEAFF. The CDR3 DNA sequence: TGTGCCAGCAGCTTAGAGGGGTTTGCTGAAGCTTTCTTT. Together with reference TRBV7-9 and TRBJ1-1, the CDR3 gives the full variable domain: DTGVSQNPRHKITKRGQNVTFRCDPISEHNRLYWYRQTLGQGPEFLTYFQNEAQLEKSRLLSDRFSAERPKGSFSTLEIQRTEQGDSAMYLCASSLEGFAEAFFGQGTRLTVV.

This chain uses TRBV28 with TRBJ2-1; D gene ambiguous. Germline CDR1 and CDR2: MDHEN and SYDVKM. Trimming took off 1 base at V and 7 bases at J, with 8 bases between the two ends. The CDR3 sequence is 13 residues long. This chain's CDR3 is CASSLLEENEQFF. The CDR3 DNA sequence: TGTGCCAGCAGTTTATTAGAGGAGAATGAGCAGTTCTTC.

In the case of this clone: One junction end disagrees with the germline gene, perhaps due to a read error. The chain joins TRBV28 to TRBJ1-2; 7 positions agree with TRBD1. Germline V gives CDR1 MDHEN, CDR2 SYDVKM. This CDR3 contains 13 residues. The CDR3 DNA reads TGTGCCAGCACTTTACAGGGGAGCTATGGCTACACCTTC. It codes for CASTLQGSYGYTF.

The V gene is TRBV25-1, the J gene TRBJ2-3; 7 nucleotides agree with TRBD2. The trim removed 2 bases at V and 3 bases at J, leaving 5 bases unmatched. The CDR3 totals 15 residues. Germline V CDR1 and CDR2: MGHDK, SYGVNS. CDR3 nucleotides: TGTGCCAGCAGTGAACCTAGCGGTTCGACAGATACGCAGTATTTT. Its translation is CASSEPSGSTDTQYF.

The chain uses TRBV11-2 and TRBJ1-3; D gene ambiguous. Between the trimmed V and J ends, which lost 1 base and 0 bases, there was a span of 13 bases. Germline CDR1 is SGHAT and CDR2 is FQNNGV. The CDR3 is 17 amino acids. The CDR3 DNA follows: TGTGCCAGCAGCTTAGGGAGAGGAATTAACTCTGGAAACACCATATATTTT. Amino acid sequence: CASSLGRGINSGNTIYF.

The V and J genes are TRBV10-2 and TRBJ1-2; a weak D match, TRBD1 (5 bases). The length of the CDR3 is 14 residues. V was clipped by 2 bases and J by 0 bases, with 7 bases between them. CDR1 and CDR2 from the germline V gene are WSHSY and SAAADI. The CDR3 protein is CASSEAGTNYGYTF. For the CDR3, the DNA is TGCGCCAGCAGTGAGGCAGGGACTAACTATGGCTACACCTTC.

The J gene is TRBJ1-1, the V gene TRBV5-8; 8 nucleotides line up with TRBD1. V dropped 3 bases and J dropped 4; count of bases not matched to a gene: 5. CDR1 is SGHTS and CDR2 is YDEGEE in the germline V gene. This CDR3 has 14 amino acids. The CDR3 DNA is TGTGCCAGCAGCTCACAGGGGGGCGGCACTGAAGCTTTCTTT. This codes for CASSSQGGGTEAFF. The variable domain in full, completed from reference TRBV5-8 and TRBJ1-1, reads EAGVTQSPTHLIKTRGQQATLRCSPISGHTSVYWYQQALGLGLQFLLWYDEGEERNRGNFPPRFSGRQFPNYSSELNVNALELEDSALYLCASSSQGGGTEAFFGQGTRLTVV.

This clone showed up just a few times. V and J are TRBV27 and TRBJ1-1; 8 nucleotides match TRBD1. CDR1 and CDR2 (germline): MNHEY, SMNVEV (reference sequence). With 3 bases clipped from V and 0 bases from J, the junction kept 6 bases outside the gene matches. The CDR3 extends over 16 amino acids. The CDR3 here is CASSFRDRSMNTEAFF. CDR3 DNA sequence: TGTGCCAGCAGTTTCCGGGACAGGAGTATGAACACTGAAGCTTTCTTT.

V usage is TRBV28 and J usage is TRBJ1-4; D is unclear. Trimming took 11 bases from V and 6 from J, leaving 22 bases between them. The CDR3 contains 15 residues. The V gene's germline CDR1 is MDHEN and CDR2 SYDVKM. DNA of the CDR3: TGTGCCGCAGCTGGTTCCGGGGTAGGGTATGAAAAACTGTTTTTT. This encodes CAAAGSGVGYEKLFF.

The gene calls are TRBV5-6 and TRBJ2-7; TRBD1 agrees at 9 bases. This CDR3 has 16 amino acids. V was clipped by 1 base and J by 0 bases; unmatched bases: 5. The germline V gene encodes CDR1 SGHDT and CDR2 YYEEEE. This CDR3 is CASSLPGQGHSYEQYF. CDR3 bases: TGTGCCAGCAGCTTGCCTGGACAGGGGCACTCCTACGAGCAGTACTTC.

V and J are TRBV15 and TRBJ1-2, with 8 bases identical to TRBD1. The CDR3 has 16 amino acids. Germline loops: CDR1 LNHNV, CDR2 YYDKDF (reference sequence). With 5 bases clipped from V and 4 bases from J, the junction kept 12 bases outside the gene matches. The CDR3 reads CATSPPLQGVAYGYTF. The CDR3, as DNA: TGTGCCACCAGCCCTCCCCTACAGGGGGTTGCCTATGGCTACACCTTC. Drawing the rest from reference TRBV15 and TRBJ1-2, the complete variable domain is DAMVIQNPRYQVTQFGKPVTLSCSQTLNHNVMYWYQQKSSQAPKLLFHYYDKDFNNEADTPDNFQSRRPNTSFCFLDIRSPGLGDTAMYLCATSPPLQGVAYGYTFGSGTRLTVV.

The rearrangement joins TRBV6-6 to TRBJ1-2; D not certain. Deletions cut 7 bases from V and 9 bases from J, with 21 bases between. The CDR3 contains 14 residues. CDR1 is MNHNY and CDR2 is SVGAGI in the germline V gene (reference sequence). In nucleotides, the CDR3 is TGTGCCAGCACTAAATTTATGGAGAGCTCGAGCTACACCTTC. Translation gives CASTKFMESSSYTF.

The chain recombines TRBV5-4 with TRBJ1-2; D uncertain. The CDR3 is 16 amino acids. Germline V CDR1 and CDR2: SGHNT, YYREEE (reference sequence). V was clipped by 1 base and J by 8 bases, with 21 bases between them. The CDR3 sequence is CASSLILGPEGLGYTF. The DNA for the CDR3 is TGTGCCAGCAGCTTGATCCTTGGCCCGGAGGGTCTGGGCTACACCTTC.

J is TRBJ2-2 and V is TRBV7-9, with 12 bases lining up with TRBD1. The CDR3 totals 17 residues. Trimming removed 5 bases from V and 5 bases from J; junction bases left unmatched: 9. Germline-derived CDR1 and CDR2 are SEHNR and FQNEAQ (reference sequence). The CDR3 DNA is TGTGCCAGCAGCGGACCCGGGACAGGGGGCTATACCGGGGAGCTGTTTTTT. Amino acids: CASSGPGTGGYTGELFF.

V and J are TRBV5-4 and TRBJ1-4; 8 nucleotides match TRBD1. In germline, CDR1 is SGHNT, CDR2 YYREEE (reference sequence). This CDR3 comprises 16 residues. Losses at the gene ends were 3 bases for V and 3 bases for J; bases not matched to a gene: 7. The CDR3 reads CASSSGQGRANEKLFF. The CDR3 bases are TGTGCCAGCAGCTCCGGACAGGGCAGAGCTAATGAAAAACTGTTTTTT.

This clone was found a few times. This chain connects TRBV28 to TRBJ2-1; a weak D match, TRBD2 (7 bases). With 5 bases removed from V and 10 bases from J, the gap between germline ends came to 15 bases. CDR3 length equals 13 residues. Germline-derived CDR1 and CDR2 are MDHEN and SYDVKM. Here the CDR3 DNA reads TGTGCCAGCAGTGGGGGGGCGTTCGGCGAGCAGTTCTTC. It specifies CASSGGAFGEQFF.

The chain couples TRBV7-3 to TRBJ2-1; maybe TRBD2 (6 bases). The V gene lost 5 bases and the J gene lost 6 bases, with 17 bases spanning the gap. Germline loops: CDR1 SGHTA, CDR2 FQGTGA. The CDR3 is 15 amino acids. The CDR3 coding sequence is TGTGCCAGCAGCCCCTCCTCGGGACTCACCAATGAGCAGTTCTTC. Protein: CASSPSSGLTNEQFF. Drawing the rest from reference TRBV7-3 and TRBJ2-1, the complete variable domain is GAGVSQTPSNKVTEKGKYVELRCDPISGHTALYWYRQSLGQGPEFLIYFQGTGAADDSGLPNDRFFAVRPEGSVSTLKIQRTERGDSAVYLCASSPSSGLTNEQFFGPGTRLTVL.

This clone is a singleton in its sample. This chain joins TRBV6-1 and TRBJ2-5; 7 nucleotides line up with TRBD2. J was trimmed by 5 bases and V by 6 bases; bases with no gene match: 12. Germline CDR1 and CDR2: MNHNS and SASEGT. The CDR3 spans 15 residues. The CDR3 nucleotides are TGTGCCAGCAGCCCCGATGGACGGGGAGGGGAGACCCAGTACTTC. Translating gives CASSPDGRGGETQYF.

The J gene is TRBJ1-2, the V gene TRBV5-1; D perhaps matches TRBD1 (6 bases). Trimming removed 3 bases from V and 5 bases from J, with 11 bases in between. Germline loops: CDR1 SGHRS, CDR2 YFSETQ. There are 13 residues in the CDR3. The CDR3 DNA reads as TGCGCCAGCAGCTCCGCGGACAGATATGGCTACACCTTC. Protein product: CASSSADRYGYTF.

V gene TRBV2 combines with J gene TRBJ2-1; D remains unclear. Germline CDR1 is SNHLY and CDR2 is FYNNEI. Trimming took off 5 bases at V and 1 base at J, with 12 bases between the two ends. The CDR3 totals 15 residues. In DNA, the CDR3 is TGTGCCAGCAGTAAGAGGTCTGAATCCTACAATGAGCAGTTCTTC. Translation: CASSKRSESYNEQFF.

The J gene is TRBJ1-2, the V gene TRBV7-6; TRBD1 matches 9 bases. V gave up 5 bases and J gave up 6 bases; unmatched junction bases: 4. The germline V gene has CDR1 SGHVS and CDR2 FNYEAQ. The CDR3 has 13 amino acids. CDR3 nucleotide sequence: TGTGCCAGCAGCCCGACAGGGGGAGATGGCTACACCTTC. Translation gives CASSPTGGDGYTF.

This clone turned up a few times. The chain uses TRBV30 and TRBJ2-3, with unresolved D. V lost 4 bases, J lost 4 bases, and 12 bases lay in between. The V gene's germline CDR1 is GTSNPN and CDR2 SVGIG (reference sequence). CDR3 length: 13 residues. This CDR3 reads CAWTGGLSDTQYF. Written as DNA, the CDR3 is TGTGCCTGGACGGGTGGGTTATCAGATACGCAGTATTTT.

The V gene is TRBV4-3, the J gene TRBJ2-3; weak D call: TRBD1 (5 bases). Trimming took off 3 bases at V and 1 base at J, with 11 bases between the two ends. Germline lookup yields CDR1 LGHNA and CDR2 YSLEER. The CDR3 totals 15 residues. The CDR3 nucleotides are TGCGCCAGCAGCCACGACCTCAGGGGCACAGATACGCAGTATTTT. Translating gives CASSHDLRGTDTQYF.